Included here is one T cell receptor beta chain sequence, with context. The CDR3 extends over 13 amino acids. Trimming took 3 bases from V and 7 from J, leaving 13 bases between them. Germline V gene lookup returns CDR1 SGHRS and CDR2 YFSETQ. The data stem from a study of blood T cell repertoires in COVID-19. The overall study: Italy, Spain and the United States were the sources of the convalescent and acute COVID-19 samples. Sample material is recorded as cDNA or gDNA derived from T cells, B-cell-depleted T cells, or PBMCs.

In the authors' methods: Amplification from reference gene primers served as the basis for estimated nucleated cell counts. Only in-frame clones appear in the TCRdb table, and some are missing; sequencing was by immunoSEQ multiplex PCR. The V and J calls and clone size come from that table; D and trimming were worked out from the DNA. Counted here are about 170,000 clones, approximately 89% occurring once; the ten biggest clones make up 3% to 4%. The receptor was isolated from an older man with acute or convalescent COVID-19. The sample consisted of peripheral blood. The chain has TRBV5-1 and TRBJ2-5; possibly TRBD2 for D (5 bases). CDR3: CASSSEGAGTQYF. The CDR3 DNA is TGCGCCAGCAGCTCCGAGGGCGCCGGGACCCAGTACTTC.